These T cell receptor beta chains were read from a single sample in a study of T cell repertoires in cytomegalovirus infection. No antigen has been identified for these receptors. TCRdb itself ran the reads through MiXCR, one entry per CDR3 protein. The profile covers approximately 730,000 distinct CDR3 sequences, with around 29% appearing a single time and around 13% taken by the ten largest. The material sequenced was cultured CD8+ T cells from PBMCs, taken from culture after CMV antigen stimulation. The receptors stem from a human donor in good health (CMV status not recorded). Some clones in this sample may be carry-over from other donors' samples. Both conserved end residues are part of each CDR3.

v_call	j_call	cdr3_aa
TRBV27	TRBJ1-1	CASRVWGRRNTEAFF
TRBV7-2	TRBJ2-3	CASTHRGGRTDTQYF
TRBV19	TRBJ1-5	CASSIQTGYSNQPQHF
TRBV10-3	TRBJ1-2	CAIRTANYGYTF
TRBV28	TRBJ1-1	CASSTPTGKNTEAFF
TRBV5-6	TRBJ2-3	CASSLGDGVTDTQYF
TRBV6-5	TRBJ2-7	CASSYVGVTYEQYF
TRBV19	TRBJ2-1	CASRLVASTYNEQFF
TRBV6-1	TRBJ2-7	CASWDSYEQYF
TRBV4-1	TRBJ2-1	CASSQDGFGDNEQFF
TRBV7-2	TRBJ1-4	CASKQGTAYATNEKLFF
TRBV27	TRBJ2-3	CASSFQGLAGGLITDTQYF
TRBV4-1	TRBJ1-1	CASSQARGMGTEAFF
TRBV24-1	TRBJ2-1	CATSGDRGPAISYNEQFF
TRBV7-8	TRBJ2-3	CASSLARVGLSTDTQYF
TRBV19	TRBJ2-1	CASSISGGLTTSSYNEQFF
TRBV7-2	TRBJ2-3	CASTPGSYSTDTQYF
TRBV29-1	TRBJ2-2	CSVFRAGELFF
TRBV12-3/TRBV12-4	TRBJ1-2	CASRGGTGTNYGYTF
TRBV7-2	TRBJ2-1	CASSFNLAGGPGGYEQFF
TRBV7-8	TRBJ2-1	CASSLGDRADNEQFF
TRBV5-6	TRBJ2-1	CASSLVQGSEQFF
TRBV20-1	TRBJ1-2	CSARDPDGSGGYTF